Shown below are 10 T cell receptor beta chains from a single sample sequenced in a study of identifying expanded T cells in peripheral blood (dated by TCRdb to between 2019 and 2020). Libraries were constructed by the immunoSEQ multiplex PCR assay. As stored in TCRdb, this immuneACCESS dataset retains in-frame rearrangements with V and J assigned. A fraction of the clones does not appear; measured against another copy, unresolved V genes explain less than half of the discrepancy, and the remainder lacks a known reason. The sample table shows over 65,000 clones, and approximately 90% are seen once. The ten largest account for 7.3% of the sample. The material sequenced was blood. These receptors were taken from a person aged 18 to 70 in good health.

This chain joins TRBV2 and TRBJ2-2, with 8 bases identical to TRBD2. This CDR3 is built from 15 residues. Germline loops: CDR1 SNHLY, CDR2 FYNNEI. The CDR3 DNA sequence: TGTGCTACTTCGGGGGGGGCGCTGGCCACCGGGGAGCTGTTTTTT. It yields the protein CATSGGALATGELFF.

V and J are TRBV4-1 and TRBJ2-1; no definite D call. Germline lookup yields CDR1 MGHRA and CDR2 YSYEKL. Trimming took off 1 base at V and 0 bases at J, with 19 bases between the two ends. The CDR3 has 19 residues. CDR3 residues: CASSQGHGVSRASYNEQFF. The CDR3, as DNA: TGCGCCAGCAGCCAAGGTCACGGCGTATCCCGGGCCTCCTACAATGAGCAGTTCTTC.

A word on this clone: One end of the junction does not line up with germline, which may come from a read error. This sequence joins TRBV25-1 and TRBJ1-4, with D unclear. The CDR3 length is 13 residues. Germline CDR1 reads MGHDK; CDR2 reads SYGVNS. This CDR3 reads CASREGVLEKLFF. The CDR3 bases are TGTGCCAGCCGTGAGGGAGTCCTTGAAAAACTGTTTTTT.

This sequence joins TRBV7-6 and TRBJ2-7, with 9 bases aligning to TRBD2. Unmatched junction bases numbered 13, after V lost 3 bases and J lost 7 bases. The CDR3 length is 16 residues. CDR1 is SGHVS and CDR2 is FNYEAQ in the germline V gene. The CDR3 protein is CASSLETSGAVGEQYF. For the CDR3, the DNA is TGTGCCAGCAGCTTGGAGACTAGCGGCGCGGTGGGGGAGCAGTACTTC.

This chain joins TRBV7-2 and TRBJ2-5; TRBD2 matches 9 bases. Germline V gene sequence: CDR1 SGHTA, CDR2 FQGNSA. This CDR3 comprises 15 residues. V shed 5 bases, J shed 5 bases, and the junction held 9 bases outside the gene matches. The CDR3 protein is CASSLVLAGDETQYF. The CDR3 DNA follows: TGTGCCAGCAGCCTAGTATTAGCGGGGGACGAGACCCAGTACTTC.

V usage is TRBV30 and J usage is TRBJ1-1; TRBD1 matches at 9 bases. The CDR3 contains 14 residues. V gave up 3 bases and J gave up 6 bases; unmatched junction bases: 8. CDR1 is GTSNPN, CDR2 SVGIG, per germline (reference sequence). Written as DNA, the CDR3 is TGTGCCTGGAGAGGAAAGGGACAGGGCGCTGAAGCTTTCTTT. Encoded protein: CAWRGKGQGAEAFF.

This chain joins TRBV18 and TRBJ1-1; D is undetermined. Germline V lookup: CDR1 KGHSH, CDR2 LQKENI. Trimming stripped 3 bases from V and 2 bases from J, with 7 bases between. The CDR3 loop spans 13 amino acids. The chain's CDR3 is CASSPTINTEAFF. The DNA of the CDR3 is TGTGCCAGCTCACCGACAATAAACACTGAAGCTTTCTTT.

This rearrangement joins TRBV5-1 to TRBJ1-4; 9 bases fit TRBD1. With 4 bases clipped from V and 4 bases from J, the junction kept 8 bases outside the gene matches. Germline V gene data show CDR1 as SGHRS and CDR2 as YFSETQ. This CDR3 spans 16 amino acids. CDR3 DNA: TGCGCCAGCAGCCTCGGACAGGGGATGGGTAATGAAAAACTGTTTTTT. It is translated as CASSLGQGMGNEKLFF.

The V call is TRBV30, the J call TRBJ2-2; possibly TRBD1 for D (5 bases). Trimming removed 3 bases at V and 6 bases at J, with 20 bases between. This CDR3 region has 16 residues. The V gene's germline CDR1 is GTSNPN and CDR2 SVGIG (reference sequence). CDR3 sequence reads: CAWSLGRTSVPGELFF. DNA of the CDR3: TGTGCCTGGAGCCTAGGGCGGACATCGGTCCCCGGGGAGCTGTTTTTT.

V is TRBV30 and J is TRBJ2-7; D unresolved. The CDR3 totals 17 residues. Germline V CDR1 and CDR2: GTSNPN, SVGIG (reference sequence). V lost 1 base and J lost 1, with 20 bases in between. CDR3 in amino acids: CAWSAVSGSKISYEQYF. The DNA for the CDR3 is TGTGCCTGGAGTGCCGTCTCCGGGTCTAAAATTTCCTACGAGCAGTACTTC.